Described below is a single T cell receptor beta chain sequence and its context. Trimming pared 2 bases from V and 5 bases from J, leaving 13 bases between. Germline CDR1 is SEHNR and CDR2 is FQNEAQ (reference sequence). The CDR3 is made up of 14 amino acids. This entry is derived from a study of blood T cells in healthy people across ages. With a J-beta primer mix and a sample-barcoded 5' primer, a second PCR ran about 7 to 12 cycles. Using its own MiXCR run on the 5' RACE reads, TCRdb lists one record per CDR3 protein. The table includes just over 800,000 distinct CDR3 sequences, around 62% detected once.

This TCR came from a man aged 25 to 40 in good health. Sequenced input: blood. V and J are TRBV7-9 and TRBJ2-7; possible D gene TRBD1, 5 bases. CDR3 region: CASSLSHKDNEQYF. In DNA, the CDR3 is TGTGCCAGCAGCTTAAGCCACAAGGACAACGAGCAGTACTTC.